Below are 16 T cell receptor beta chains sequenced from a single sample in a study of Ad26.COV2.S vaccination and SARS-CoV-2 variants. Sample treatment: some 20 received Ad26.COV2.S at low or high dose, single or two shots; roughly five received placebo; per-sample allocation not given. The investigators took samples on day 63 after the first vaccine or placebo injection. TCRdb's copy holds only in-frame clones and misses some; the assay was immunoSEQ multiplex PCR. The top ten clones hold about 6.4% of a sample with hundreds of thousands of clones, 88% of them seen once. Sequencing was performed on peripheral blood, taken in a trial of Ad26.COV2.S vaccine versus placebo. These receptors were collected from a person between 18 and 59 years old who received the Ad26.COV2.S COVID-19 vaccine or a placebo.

CDR3 bases: TGTGCCAGCAGCTTGAGCAGGGTGGGGACTGAAGCTTTCTTT. As protein: CASSLSRVGTEAFF. The genes are TRBV7-9 and TRBJ1-1, with D perhaps matching TRBD1 (5 bases). Germline V gene lookup returns CDR1 SEHNR and CDR2 FQNEAQ (reference sequence). The V and J ends lost 3 bases and 5 bases respectively, with 13 bases between them. The CDR3 length is 14 residues.

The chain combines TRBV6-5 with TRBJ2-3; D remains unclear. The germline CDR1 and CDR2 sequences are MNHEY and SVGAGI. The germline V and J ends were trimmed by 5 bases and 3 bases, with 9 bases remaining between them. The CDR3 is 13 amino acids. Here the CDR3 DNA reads TGTGCCAGCAGTACGAAGAATACAGATACGCAGTATTTT. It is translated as CASSTKNTDTQYF.

The CDR3 loop is CASSQSANQPQHF. The CDR3 region has the DNA TGTGCCAGCAGCCAGTCAGCTAATCAGCCCCAGCATTTT. This chain links TRBV7-9 with TRBJ1-5; D unclear. Germline values: CDR1 SEHNR, CDR2 FQNEAQ (reference sequence). V shed 5 bases and J shed 4 bases, with 9 bases lying between them. The CDR3 contains 13 residues. The entire variable domain, with the rest obtained from reference TRBV7-9 and TRBJ1-5, is as follows: DTGVSQNPRHKITKRGQNVTFRCDPISEHNRLYWYRQTLGQGPEFLTYFQNEAQLEKSRLLSDRFSAERPKGSFSTLEIQRTEQGDSAMYLCASSQSANQPQHFGDGTRLSIL.

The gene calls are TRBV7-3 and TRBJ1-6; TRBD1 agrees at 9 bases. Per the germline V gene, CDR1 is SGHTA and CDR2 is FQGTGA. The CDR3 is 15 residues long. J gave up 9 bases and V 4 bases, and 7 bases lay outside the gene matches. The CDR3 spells CASSSDRGVGSPLHF. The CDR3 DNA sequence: TGTGCCAGCAGCTCCGACAGGGGGGTAGGTTCACCCCTCCACTTT.

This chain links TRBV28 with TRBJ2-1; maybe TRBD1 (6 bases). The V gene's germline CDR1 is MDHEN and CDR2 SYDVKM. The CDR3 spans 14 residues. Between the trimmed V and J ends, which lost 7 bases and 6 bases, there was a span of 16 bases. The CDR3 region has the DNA TGTGCCAGCACCCGAGGACAGAATGGCAATGAGCAGTTCTTC. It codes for CASTRGQNGNEQFF.

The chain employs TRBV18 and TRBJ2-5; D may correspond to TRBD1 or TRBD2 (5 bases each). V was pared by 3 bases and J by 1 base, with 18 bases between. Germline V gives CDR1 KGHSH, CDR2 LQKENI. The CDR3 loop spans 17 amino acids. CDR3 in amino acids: CASSPFSSPGGQETQYF. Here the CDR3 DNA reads TGTGCCAGCTCACCGTTCTCTTCCCCTGGGGGCCAAGAGACCCAGTACTTC. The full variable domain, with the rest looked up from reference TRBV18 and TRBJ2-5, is NAGVMQNPRHLVRRRGQEARLRCSPMKGHSHVYWYRQLPEEGLKFMVYLQKENIIDESGMPKERFSAEFPKEGPSILRIQQVVRGDSAAYFCASSPFSSPGGQETQYFGPGTRLLVL.

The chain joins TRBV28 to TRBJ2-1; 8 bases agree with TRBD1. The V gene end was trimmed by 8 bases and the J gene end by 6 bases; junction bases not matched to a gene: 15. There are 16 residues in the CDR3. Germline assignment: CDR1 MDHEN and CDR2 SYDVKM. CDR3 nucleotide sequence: TGTGCCAGCGCGACTAGGGGGCAGGGGGCCTTCAATGAGCAGTTCTTC. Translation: CASATRGQGAFNEQFF.

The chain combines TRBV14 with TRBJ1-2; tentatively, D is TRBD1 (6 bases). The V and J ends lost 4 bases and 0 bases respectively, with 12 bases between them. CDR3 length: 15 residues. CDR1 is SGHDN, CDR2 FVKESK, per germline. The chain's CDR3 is CASSPRGEPNYGYTF. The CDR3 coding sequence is TGTGCCAGCAGCCCTAGGGGGGAGCCTAACTATGGCTACACCTTC.

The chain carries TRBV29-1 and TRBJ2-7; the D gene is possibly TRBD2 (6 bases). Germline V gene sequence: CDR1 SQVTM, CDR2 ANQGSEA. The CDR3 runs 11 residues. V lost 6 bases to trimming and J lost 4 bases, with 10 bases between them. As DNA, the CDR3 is TGCAGCGTCGGACTACTTTACGAGCAGTACTTC. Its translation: CSVGLLYEQYF.

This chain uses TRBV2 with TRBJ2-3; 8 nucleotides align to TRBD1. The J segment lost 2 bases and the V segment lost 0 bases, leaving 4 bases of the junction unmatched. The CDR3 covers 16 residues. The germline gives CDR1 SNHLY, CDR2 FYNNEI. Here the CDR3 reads CASSEAVRGHTDTQYF. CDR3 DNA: TGTGCCAGCAGTGAAGCTGTCAGGGGGCACACAGATACGCAGTATTTT.

CDR3 sequence (DNA): TGCAGCGTTGAAGTAGGATTCCAAGGCTACACCTTC. This translates into CSVEVGFQGYTF. This chain uses TRBV29-1 with TRBJ1-2, with no clear D. CDR1 and CDR2 from the germline V gene are SQVTM and ANQGSEA. The CDR3 runs 12 residues. The V gene lost 1 base and the J gene lost 8 bases, with 11 bases spanning the gap.

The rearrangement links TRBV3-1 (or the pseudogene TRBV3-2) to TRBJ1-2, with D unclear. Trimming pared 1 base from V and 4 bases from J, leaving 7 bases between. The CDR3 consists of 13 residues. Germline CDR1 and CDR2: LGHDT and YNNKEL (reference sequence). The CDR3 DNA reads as TGTGCCAGCAGCCAAGGGTCCTCCTATGGCTACACCTTC. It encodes CASSQGSSYGYTF.

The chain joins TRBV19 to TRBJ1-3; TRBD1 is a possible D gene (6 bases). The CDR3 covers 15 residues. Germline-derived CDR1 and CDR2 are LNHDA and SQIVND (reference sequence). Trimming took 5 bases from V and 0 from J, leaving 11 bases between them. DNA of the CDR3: TGTGCCAGTAGTCCACCGACAGGCTCTGGAAACACCATATATTTT. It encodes CASSPPTGSGNTIYF.

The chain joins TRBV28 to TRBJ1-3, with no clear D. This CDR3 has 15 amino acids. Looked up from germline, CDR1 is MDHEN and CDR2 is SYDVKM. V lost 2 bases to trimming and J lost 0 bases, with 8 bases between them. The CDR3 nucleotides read TGTGCCAGCAGTTTACTAGTCGGCTCTGGAAACACCATATATTTT. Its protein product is CASSLLVGSGNTIYF. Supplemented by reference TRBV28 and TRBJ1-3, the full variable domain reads DVKVTQSSRYLVKRTGEKVFLECVQDMDHENMFWYRQDPGLGLRLIYFSYDVKMKEKGDIPEGYSVSREKKERFSLILESASTNQTSMYLCASSLLVGSGNTIYFGEGSWLTVV.

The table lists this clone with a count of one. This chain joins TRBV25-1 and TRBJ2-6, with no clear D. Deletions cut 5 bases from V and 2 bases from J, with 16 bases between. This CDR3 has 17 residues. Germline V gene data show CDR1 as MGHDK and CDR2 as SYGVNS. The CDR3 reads CASSIFNGPPGANVLTF. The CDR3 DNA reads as TGTGCCAGCAGTATTTTCAACGGCCCTCCTGGGGCCAACGTCCTGACTTTC.

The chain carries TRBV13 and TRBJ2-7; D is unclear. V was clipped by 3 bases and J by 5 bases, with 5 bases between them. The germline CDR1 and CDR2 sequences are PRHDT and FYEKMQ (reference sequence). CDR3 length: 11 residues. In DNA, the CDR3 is TGTGCCAGCAGCTTCGAGGACGAGCAGTACTTC. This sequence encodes CASSFEDEQYF.